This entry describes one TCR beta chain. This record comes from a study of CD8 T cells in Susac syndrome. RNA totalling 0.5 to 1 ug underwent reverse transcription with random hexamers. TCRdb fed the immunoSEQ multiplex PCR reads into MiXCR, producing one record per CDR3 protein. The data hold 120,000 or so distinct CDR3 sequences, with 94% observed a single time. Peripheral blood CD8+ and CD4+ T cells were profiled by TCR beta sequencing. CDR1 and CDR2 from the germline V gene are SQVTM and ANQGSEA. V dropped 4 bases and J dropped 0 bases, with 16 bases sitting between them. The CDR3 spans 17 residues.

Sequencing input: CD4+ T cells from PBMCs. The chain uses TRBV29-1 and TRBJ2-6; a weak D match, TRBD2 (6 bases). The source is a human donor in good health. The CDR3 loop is CSVGGVSPPSGANVLTF. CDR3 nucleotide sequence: TGCAGCGTTGGGGGGGTGTCCCCCCCCTCTGGGGCCAACGTCCTGACTTTC.